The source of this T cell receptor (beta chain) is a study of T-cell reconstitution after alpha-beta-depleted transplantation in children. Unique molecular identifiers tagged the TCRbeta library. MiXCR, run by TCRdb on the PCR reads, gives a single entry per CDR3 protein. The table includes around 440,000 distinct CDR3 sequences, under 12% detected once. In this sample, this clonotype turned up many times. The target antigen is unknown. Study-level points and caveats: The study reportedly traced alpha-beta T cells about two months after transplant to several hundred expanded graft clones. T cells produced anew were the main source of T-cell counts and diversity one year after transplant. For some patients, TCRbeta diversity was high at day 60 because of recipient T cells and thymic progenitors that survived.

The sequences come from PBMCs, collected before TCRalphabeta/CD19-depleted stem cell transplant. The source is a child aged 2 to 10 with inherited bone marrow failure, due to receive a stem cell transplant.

CDR3 in amino acids: CASSLATGLEETQYF. The CDR3 DNA is TGCGCCAGCAGCTTGGCGACCGGACTGGAAGAGACCCAGTACTTC. The chain uses TRBV5-1 and TRBJ2-5; D may be TRBD2 (5 bases). Germline values: CDR1 SGHRS, CDR2 YFSETQ. Trimming removed 0 bases from V and 3 bases from J, with 12 bases in between. There are 15 residues in the CDR3.